This record concerns one T cell receptor beta chain sequence. The CDR3 length is 17 residues. V trimming: 6 bases; J trimming: 0 bases; junction bases outside the gene matches: 10. Germline values: CDR1 MNHEY, CDR2 SMNVEV (reference sequence). This entry is derived from a study of OX40 agonist ivuxolimab in advanced cancers. The table came from immunoSEQ multiplex PCR; TCRdb's copy has only in-frame clones and leaves some out. Among 60,000 to 75,000 clones listed, 88% were seen once. The TCR originated in an adult with an advanced solid tumor such as melanoma, head and neck, liver or kidney cancer. V usage is TRBV27 and J usage is TRBJ2-2, with 7 bases fitting TRBD2. Source: CD4+ or CD8+ T cells sorted from blood, taken in a trial of the OX40 agonist ivuxolimab. CDR3 amino acids: CASRRGTTYPNTGELFF. In nucleotides, the CDR3 is TGTGCCAGCAGACGAGGGACTACCTATCCGAACACCGGGGAGCTGTTTTTT.